The 16 T cell receptor beta chains below all came from one sample that was sequenced in a study of CD8+ T cells in alopecia areata. cDNA prepared by RNA extraction and subsequent reverse transcription served as the template for sequencing. Assay used: immunoSEQ multiplex PCR; TCRdb lists only in-frame clones, some missing. Recorded here are around 100,000 clones, none singletons. Sample: lesional skin. The receptors were gathered from a C3H/HeJ mouse with alopecia areata. The strain is characterized by the MHC haplotype H2-k.

In this sample, this clone turned up many times. All gene names here are mouse names. Read coverage stops 4 residues before the CDR3 terminus; the germline J gene supplies the remainder. The chain has TRBV13-3 and TRBJ2-1, with D maybe TRBD2 (6 bases). The CDR3 runs to 14 residues. CDR1 is NNHDY, CDR2 SYVADS, per germline. CDR3 residues: CASRAWGYGAEQFF. The covered CDR3 bases are TGTGCCAGCAGAGCTTGGGGGTATGGCGCT.

This clone has just a few counts. The gene symbols are mouse symbols. The read comes to an end 4 residues before the CDR3 does, leaving the germline J gene to fill in the end. The chain links TRBV5 to TRBJ2-2, with D unclear. This CDR3 comprises 15 residues. Germline lookup yields CDR1 LGHNA and CDR2 YNLKQL (reference sequence). The V end was cut by 0 bases, the J end by 5 bases, with 10 bases between. CDR3 loop: CASSQDRLVTGQLYF. The part of the CDR3 DNA that was read is TGTGCCAGCAGCCAAGATAGGCTGGTGACCGGG.

This clone has more than one count but fewer than ten. The TCRdb protein fails to match the DNA translation at residue 11; the protein reported here was translated from the DNA. The genes are named according to mouse. The DNA ends 3 residues before the CDR3 does, and the rest of the CDR3 is filled in from the germline J gene. The chain couples TRBV19 to TRBJ1-6, with TRBD1 identical over 7 bases. TRBJ1-6 is recorded as an ORF, its role being uncertain. The V and J ends lost 5 bases and 7 bases, in that order; junction bases with no gene match: 6. Germline lookup yields CDR1 FNHDT and CDR2 SITEND (reference sequence). The CDR3 has 14 amino acids. CDR3 region: CASSQQGNNSPLYF. CDR3 DNA, as far as it was read: TGTGCCAGCAGCCAACAGGGGAACAATTCGCCC.

This clone was seen only a few times. Gene and germline names: mouse. The read ends 4 residues early relative to the CDR3; the germline J gene fills the gap. The J gene is TRBJ1-4, the V gene TRBV13-3, with a tentative D call TRBD1 (5 bases). From germline, CDR1 is NNHDY and CDR2 SYVADS. V lost 1 base to trimming and J lost 0 bases, with 10 bases between them. The CDR3 contains 16 residues. CDR3 sequence reads: CASSDRREFSNERLFF. The CDR3 bases that were read are TGTGCCAGCAGTGATCGCAGGGAGTTTTCCAACGAA.

A remark on this clone: Gene names and germline refer to mouse. The CDR3 end is not reached by the read, which stops 4 residues before it; the germline J gene fills it in. This chain connects TRBV19 to TRBJ1-2; the match to TRBD1 covers 12 bases. The CDR3 covers 14 residues. Trimming took 5 bases from V and 4 from J; bases not matched to a gene: 3. Germline lookup yields CDR1 FNHDT and CDR2 SITEND (reference sequence). CDR3 DNA, as far as it was read: TGTGCCAGCAGACCGGGACAGGGGGCCTCC. This sequence encodes CASRPGQGAS. The full CDR3 is CASRPGQGASDYTF.

This clone has just a few counts. Gene and germline names: mouse. The CDR3 end lies 4 residues beyond the end of the read and is filled in from the germline J gene. The V and J genes are TRBV31 and TRBJ2-4; unclear D gene. V gave up 0 bases and J gave up 1 base, with 5 bases separating them. The CDR3 is made up of 13 amino acids. Germline V gives CDR1 GKSSPN, CDR2 SITVG. CDR3 residues: CAWSLPGQNTLYF. The part of the CDR3 DNA that was read is TGTGCCTGGAGTCTCCCTGGTCAAAAC.

In regard to this clone: Gene names follow the mouse nomenclature. The read terminates 4 residues ahead of where the CDR3 ends, so the germline J gene completes it. The rearrangement uses TRBV19 and TRBJ2-1; 8 positions match TRBD1. The J segment lost 0 bases and the V segment lost 6 bases, leaving 5 bases of the junction unmatched. CDR1 and CDR2 from the germline V gene are FNHDT and SITEND (reference sequence). The CDR3 is made up of 15 amino acids. CDR3 bases read: TGTGCCAGCACCCCGGGACAGGATAACTATGCT. Translation gives CASTPGQDNYA. In full, the CDR3 is CASTPGQDNYAEQFF.

This clone occurred a few times. Mouse names are used for the genes. With the read ending 4 residues before the CDR3 end, the germline J gene is used to fill in that end. The V call is TRBV1, the J call TRBJ2-4; 9 bases agree with TRBD1. The CDR3 covers 15 residues. From germline, CDR1 is NSQYPW and CDR2 LRSPGD (reference sequence). The V segment lost 6 bases and the J segment 0 bases; nucleotides outside the gene matches: 4. CDR3 loop: CTCRGTGPSQNTLYF. Partial CDR3 DNA: TGCACCTGCAGGGGGACAGGGCCCAGTCAAAAC.

This clone has just a few counts. Mouse gene names apply. The CDR3: CASTGTGYDYTF. CDR3 DNA, as far as it was read: TGTGCCAGCACCGGGACAGGGTAC. This chain joins TRBV13-1 and TRBJ1-2; TRBD1 matches at 9 bases. With the read ending 4 residues before the CDR3 end, the germline J gene is used to fill in that end. The CDR3 runs to 12 residues. In germline, CDR1 is NSHNY, CDR2 SYGAGN.

This clone was counted between two and nine times. Each gene name is a mouse one. The read terminates 4 residues before the CDR3 end, so the remaining end is supplied by the germline J gene. The J gene is TRBJ1-2, the V gene TRBV31; D might be TRBD1 (5 bases). Germline-derived CDR1 and CDR2 are GKSSPN and SITVG. This CDR3 is built from 13 residues. The V end lost 1 base, the J end lost 0 bases, and 6 bases lay between the germline ends. CDR3 DNA, as far as it was read: TGTGCCTGGAGTCACAGGACAAACTCC. As protein: CAWSHRTNS. In full, the CDR3 reads CAWSHRTNSDYTF.

Details on this clone: Mouse gene names and germline throughout. The read comes to an end 4 residues before the CDR3 does, leaving the germline J gene to fill in the end. The J gene is TRBJ2-5, the V gene TRBV13-2; the match to TRBD1 covers 8 bases. The CDR3 totals 13 residues. Germline assignment: CDR1 NNHNN and CDR2 SYGAGS (reference sequence). The CDR3 reads CASGEDREDTQYF. The DNA read from the CDR3 is TGTGCCAGCGGTGAGGACAGGGAGGAC.

This clone was seen more than once but under ten times. The protein listed by TCRdb differs at residue 11 from the translated DNA, so the DNA translation is shown. Gene names are the mouse ones. The DNA ends 3 residues before the CDR3 does, and the rest of the CDR3 is filled in from the germline J gene. The rearrangement joins TRBV13-2 to TRBJ1-3; a possible D gene is TRBD1 (5 bases). Looked up from germline, CDR1 is NNHNN and CDR2 is SYGAGS (reference sequence). Trimming took 4 bases from V and 0 from J, leaving 8 bases between them. This CDR3 comprises 14 residues. The CDR3 DNA, read in part, is TGTGCCAGCGGTCTACAGGTTTCTGGAAATACG. This translates into CASGLQVSGNT. The full CDR3 reads CASGLQVSGNTLYF.

Points on this clone: Mouse names are used for the genes. The CDR3 extends 4 residues past the end of the read, so its final part is completed from the germline J gene. The genes are TRBV14 and TRBJ2-1, with 10 bases that match TRBD2. This CDR3 is 15 amino acids long. In germline, CDR1 is SGHDT, CDR2 FRDEAV. After removal of 3 bases from V and 2 bases from J, the junction contained 2 bases not matched to a gene. CDR3 bases read: TGTGCCAGCAGTTCGGACTGGGGGTACTATGCT. Encoded protein: CASSSDWGYYA. The whole CDR3 protein reads CASSSDWGYYAEQFF.

On this clone: Gene names are mouse gene names. The read ends 4 residues early relative to the CDR3; the germline J gene fills the gap. The chain uses TRBV17 and TRBJ2-2; 11 nucleotides line up with TRBD2. Germline values: CDR1 MNHDT, CDR2 YYDKIL. V gave up 5 bases and J gave up 0 bases; unmatched junction bases: 2. The CDR3 extends over 16 amino acids. The CDR3 spells CASSRLGGANTGQLYF. CDR3 DNA (partial): TGTGCTAGCAGTCGACTGGGGGGGGCAAACACCGGG. The entire variable domain, with the rest obtained from reference TRBV17 and TRBJ2-2, is as follows: DTTVKQNPRYKLARVGKPVNLICSQTMNHDTMYWYQKKPNQAPKLLLFYYDKILNREADTFEKFQSSRPNNSFCSLYIGSAGLEYSAMYLCASSRLGGANTGQLYFGEGSKLTVL.

In this sample, this clone turned up a few times. Mouse germline and gene names are used. The CDR3 extends 4 residues past the end of the read, so its final part is completed from the germline J gene. The chain has TRBV13-3 and TRBJ1-1; a weak D match, TRBD1 (6 bases). This CDR3 has 15 residues. V lost 1 base, J lost 2 bases, and 12 bases lay in between. Germline-derived CDR1 and CDR2 are NNHDY and SYVADS. The CDR3 here is CASSDPPGVNTEVFF. CDR3 DNA (partial): TGTGCCAGCAGTGATCCTCCAGGGGTCAACACA.

Of note for this clone: Gene names denote mouse genes. The CDR3 goes on 4 residues after the read ends, and that part is filled in from the germline J gene. The rearrangement uses TRBV13-2 and TRBJ2-1; 9 positions agree with TRBD2. Unmatched junction bases numbered 4, after V lost 3 bases and J lost 3 bases. The length of the CDR3 is 15 residues. Germline lookup yields CDR1 NNHNN and CDR2 SYGAGS (reference sequence). Incomplete CDR3 DNA: TGTGCCAGCGGTGGCCTGACTGGGGGCTATGCT. This codes for CASGGLTGGYA. The whole CDR3 protein is CASGGLTGGYAEQFF.